The entry below describes one T cell receptor (beta chain). Germline CDR1 and CDR2: MDHEN and SYDVKM. With V trimmed by 6 bases and J by 9 bases, 10 bases remained unmatched. This CDR3 has 14 amino acids. TCRdb reprocessed the 5' RACE reads with MiXCR, giving one entry per CDR3 protein. The profile shows 1.5 million to 2 million distinct CDR3 sequences, more than 30% of them singletons. The source of the sample is a study of identical twins. The sample was cord blood. The clonotype originates from a newborn girl in good health. The chain recombines TRBV28 with TRBJ1-5; TRBD1 matches 8 bases. In nucleotides, the CDR3 is TGTGCCAGCAGCCCGGACAGGGCCGTATGGCCCCAGCATTTT. Translating gives CASSPDRAVWPQHF.